One and the same sample provided the 30 T cell receptor beta chains below, sequenced in a study of regulatory T cells in long-lasting Graves disease. CDR3 regions were amplified by Arm-PCR using iRepertoire HTBI primers to build TCR beta libraries. TCRdb independently ran MiXCR on the multiplex PCR reads; one entry per CDR3 protein. The table includes about 530,000 distinct CDR3 sequences, about 16% detected once. As for time point: newly diagnosed GD, antithyroid drugs for less than 3 months. RNA isolated from PBMCs was used to make the TCR library. The same data also contributed to another study, on T cells in Graves' hyperthyroidism and ophthalmopathy.

The sequences come from peripheral blood mononuclear cells (PBMCs), collected at new diagnosis, from a patient treated with antithyroid drugs. The origin of the receptors is a woman between 40 and 65 years old with Graves disease.

In this sample, this clonotype turned up many times. The chain combines TRBV20-1 with TRBJ1-2; the D gene is possibly TRBD1 (6 bases). The CDR3 contains 10 residues. Germline CDR1 and CDR2: DFQATT and SNEGSKA (reference sequence). V was clipped by 4 bases and J by 7 bases, with 7 bases between them. The CDR3 protein is CSANRVGYTF. CDR3 coding DNA: TGCAGTGCTAACAGGGTTGGCTACACCTTC.

The chain uses TRBV11-1 and TRBJ2-1, with D maybe TRBD2 (5 bases). CDR1 is SGHAT, CDR2 FQDESV, per germline (reference sequence). The CDR3 sequence is 13 residues long. The germline V and J ends were trimmed by 3 bases and 6 bases, with 9 bases remaining between them. As DNA, the CDR3 is TGTGCCAGCAGCTTCGATCGGGGCAATGAGCAGTTCTTC. This encodes CASSFDRGNEQFF.

This clonotype was seen a few times. J is TRBJ1-5 and V is TRBV20-1; weak D call: TRBD1 (5 bases). Germline V lookup: CDR1 DFQATT, CDR2 SNEGSKA (reference sequence). The CDR3 totals 13 residues. V lost 4 bases, J lost 7 bases, and 14 bases lay in between. CDR3 region: CSAKSGSGQPQHF. The DNA for the CDR3 is TGCAGTGCTAAATCAGGGTCAGGCCAGCCCCAGCATTTT.

The CDR3 DNA is TGTGCCATCACCCAGGGATATTCTTCCGGGGAGCTGTTTTTT. The encoded protein is CAITQGYSSGELFF. The chain links TRBV10-3 to TRBJ2-2; weak D call: TRBD1 (5 bases). The CDR3 is 14 amino acids. Trimming left V 7 bases short and J 6 bases short, with 15 bases between. Germline V gene sequence: CDR1 ENHRY, CDR2 SYGVKD.

This clonotype was seen repeatedly, ten times or more. V is TRBV3-1 and J is TRBJ2-3, with 7 bases matching TRBD2. In germline, CDR1 is LGHDT, CDR2 YNNKEL (reference sequence). This CDR3 is 14 amino acids long. The J segment lost 4 bases and the V segment lost 5 bases, leaving 6 bases of the junction unmatched. CDR3 sequence: CASSTTSSPDTQYF. DNA of the CDR3: TGTGCCAGCAGCACGACTAGCTCCCCAGATACGCAGTATTTT.

J is TRBJ1-1 and V is TRBV29-1; D perhaps matches TRBD1 (6 bases). Germline CDR1 reads SQVTM; CDR2 reads ANQGSEA. CDR3 size: 12 residues. Between the trimmed V and J ends, which lost 3 bases and 4 bases, there was a span of 9 bases. The CDR3 is CSVDLDSTEAFF. CDR3 bases: TGCAGCGTTGACTTGGACAGCACTGAAGCTTTCTTT.

This clonotype was picked up many times. V gene TRBV30 combines with J gene TRBJ1-2, with D uncertain. CDR3 size: 14 residues. V lost 5 bases and J 4 bases, leaving 17 bases between the germline ends. Germline CDR1 GTSNPN, CDR2 SVGIG (reference sequence). The CDR3 nucleotides are TGTGCCTGGTCACAACCACCGCATCTCTATGGCTACACCTTC. Amino acid sequence: CAWSQPPHLYGYTF.

J is TRBJ1-1 and V is TRBV7-9, with D possibly matching TRBD1 (5 bases). There are 15 residues in the CDR3. Trimming took 1 base from V and 4 from J, leaving 13 bases between them. The V gene's germline CDR1 is SEHNR and CDR2 FQNEAQ (reference sequence). In DNA, the CDR3 is TGTGCCAGCAGCTTAGTGGCCGGGAGGGGCACTGAAGCTTTCTTT. This gives the protein CASSLVAGRGTEAFF.

This rearrangement joins TRBV9 to TRBJ1-4; D is uncertain. The V and J ends lost 3 bases and 8 bases respectively, with 14 bases between them. Looked up from germline, CDR1 is SGDLS and CDR2 is YYNGEE. The CDR3 length is 14 residues. The CDR3 loop is CASSDPAGGEKLFF. As DNA, the CDR3 is TGTGCCAGCAGCGACCCAGCAGGTGGCGAAAAACTGTTTTTT.

This chain connects TRBV7-6 to TRBJ2-3; a possible D gene is TRBD1 (6 bases). Germline V lookup: CDR1 SGHVS, CDR2 FNYEAQ. Trimming took off 2 bases at V and 4 bases at J, with 13 bases between the two ends. The CDR3 contains 15 residues. The CDR3 reads CASSLSQGSPDTQYF. In nucleotides, the CDR3 is TGTGCCAGCAGCTTAAGTCAGGGGTCCCCAGATACGCAGTATTTT.

The V gene is TRBV20-1, the J gene TRBJ2-2; 7 nucleotides agree with TRBD2. The germline V gene has CDR1 DFQATT and CDR2 SNEGSKA (reference sequence). V shed 0 bases and J 8 bases; nucleotides not matched to a gene: 12. The CDR3 has 16 amino acids. The CDR3 DNA reads as TGCAGTGCTAGAGATCTTCGGGGGGTCCCCGGGGGGGAGCTGTTTTTT. This gives the protein CSARDLRGVPGGELFF.

The V and J genes are TRBV18 and TRBJ2-2; no clear D gene. CDR3 length equals 16 residues. The germline V gene encodes CDR1 KGHSH and CDR2 LQKENI. V lost 5 bases, J lost 3 bases, and 16 bases lay in between. CDR3 protein: CASSSGLRGDTGELFF. The CDR3 DNA follows: TGTGCCAGCTCATCTGGGTTGAGAGGCGACACCGGGGAGCTGTTTTTT.

The sample holds many counts of this clonotype. The chain carries TRBV15 and TRBJ1-5, with 9 nucleotides matching TRBD1. This CDR3 region has 15 residues. Looked up from germline, CDR1 is LNHNV and CDR2 is YYDKDF (reference sequence). V lost 3 bases to trimming and J lost 5 bases; unmatched junction nucleotides: 5. The CDR3 region has the DNA TGTGCCACCAGCAGGGAAGGACAGGGGCATCAGCCCCAGCATTTT. Translating it yields CATSREGQGHQPQHF.

The gene calls are TRBV5-1 and TRBJ2-6; D gene uncertain. The V gene's germline CDR1 is SGHRS and CDR2 YFSETQ. The V end lost 3 bases, the J end lost 0 bases, and 7 bases lay between the germline ends. This CDR3 contains 15 residues. The DNA for the CDR3 is TGCGCCAGCAGCTGGGCTCACTCTGGGGCCAACGTCCTGACTTTC. Translating it yields CASSWAHSGANVLTF.

This clonotype showed up many times. The genes are TRBV5-1 and TRBJ2-5; D is unresolved. This CDR3 has 13 amino acids. V was cut by 2 bases and J by 4 bases, with 9 bases left in between. Looked up from germline, CDR1 is SGHRS and CDR2 is YFSETQ. This CDR3 is CASSFQSGETQYF. The CDR3 bases are TGCGCCAGCAGCTTCCAGTCGGGAGAGACCCAGTACTTC.

As for this clonotype: This may come from a read error, since a much larger clone is one base off. V gene TRBV2 combines with J gene TRBJ1-1, with a tentative D call TRBD1 (5 bases). CDR3 length: 14 amino acids. Germline-derived CDR1 and CDR2 are SNHLY and FYNNEI. CDR3 protein: CASGEAGWRTEAFF. The CDR3 DNA follows: TGTGCCAGCGGTGAAGCAGGGTGGCGGACTGAAGCTTTCTTT.

This clonotype was observed at least ten times. The rearrangement links TRBV6-5 to TRBJ2-1; 15 positions match TRBD2. This CDR3 has 15 amino acids. After removal of 2 bases from V and 10 bases from J, the junction contained 3 bases not matched to a gene. Germline V CDR1 and CDR2: MNHEY, SVGAGI. The CDR3: CASSYRTSGGGEQFF. CDR3 DNA sequence: TGTGCCAGCAGTTACCGGACTAGCGGGGGGGGGGAGCAGTTCTTC.

This clonotype has only a few counts. The V and J genes are TRBV20-1 and TRBJ2-4; D not resolved. Germline V lookup: CDR1 DFQATT, CDR2 SNEGSKA (reference sequence). The V gene lost 6 bases and the J gene lost 9 bases, with 15 bases spanning the gap. The CDR3 spans 12 residues. The CDR3 loop reads CSALDVLGIQYF. The CDR3 region has the DNA TGCAGTGCCCTGGACGTTTTAGGCATTCAGTACTTC.

This clonotype was seen ten or more times. The CDR3, as DNA: TGTGCCAGCAGGGAACAGGGGGCCTGGGGAGCTTTCTTT. Amino acids: CASREQGAWGAFF. The genes are TRBV6-1 and TRBJ1-1; 9 nucleotides agree with TRBD1. Germline V gene sequence: CDR1 MNHNS, CDR2 SASEGT. CDR3 size: 13 residues. Trimming removed 6 bases from V and 10 bases from J; junction bases left unmatched: 9.

This clonotype was seen ten or more times. The V call is TRBV2, the J call TRBJ1-5; TRBD1 is a possible D gene (5 bases). CDR1 and CDR2 from the germline V gene are SNHLY and FYNNEI. The CDR3 sequence is 14 residues long. Trimming cost V 2 bases and J 6 bases, with 11 bases left between them. The CDR3 bases are TGTGCCAGCAGTGAAAATGTGGGGGTTCAGCCCCAGCATTTT. Protein sequence: CASSENVGVQPQHF.

This clonotype was found many times. This sequence joins TRBV6-1 and TRBJ1-1; D not certain. V was trimmed by 5 bases and J by 2 bases, leaving 15 bases between them. Germline CDR1 MNHNS, CDR2 SASEGT. This CDR3 is 15 amino acids long. DNA of the CDR3: TGTGCCAGCAGTCTTCTTGGAGGCAGTAACACTGAAGCTTTCTTT. The encoded protein is CASSLLGGSNTEAFF.

A few counts support this clonotype. A read error may account for a junction end that differs from germline. The chain uses TRBV5-1 and TRBJ2-1, with D hard to call. The CDR3 is 14 residues long. Germline-derived CDR1 and CDR2 are SGHRS and YFSETQ. In DNA, the CDR3 is TGCGCCAACAGCTTGGCGGTGACCTACAATGAGCAGTTCTTC. Encoded protein: CANSLAVTYNEQFF. Combining the CDR3 with reference TRBV5-1 and TRBJ2-1 gives the whole variable domain KAGVTQTPRYLIKTRGQQVTLSCSPISGHRSVSWYQQTPGQGLQFLFEYFSETQRNKGNFPGRFSGRQFSNSRSEMNVSTLELGDSALYLCANSLAVTYNEQFFGPGTRLTVL.

This clonotype was seen ten or more times. CDR3 bases: TGTGCCAGCAGTGAAGCAGTGACAGGGAACAATCAGCCCCAGCATTTT. Its protein product is CASSEAVTGNNQPQHF. This chain joins TRBV6-1 and TRBJ1-5; 7 bases are a match to TRBD1. The CDR3 contains 16 residues. The V gene's germline CDR1 is MNHNS and CDR2 SASEGT. V lost 0 bases and J lost 3; bases outside the gene matches: 5.

This clonotype was picked up many times. This sequence joins TRBV28 and TRBJ2-2; TRBD2 matches at 8 bases. CDR3 size: 17 residues. The V gene end was trimmed by 3 bases and the J gene end by 0 bases; junction bases not matched to a gene: 6. Germline V gene lookup returns CDR1 MDHEN and CDR2 SYDVKM. The CDR3 here is CASSLFGLAANTGELFF. The CDR3 coding sequence is TGTGCCAGCAGTTTGTTCGGACTAGCAGCGAACACCGGGGAGCTGTTTTTT.

This clonotype came up many times. CDR3 in DNA: TGTGCCAGCAGACACGGGACAGGGTCCCACAATGAGCAGTTCTTC. Amino acids: CASRHGTGSHNEQFF. This chain joins TRBV12-3 or TRBV12-4 and TRBJ2-1; 9 bases align to TRBD1. J was trimmed by 5 bases and V by 6 bases; bases with no gene match: 8. CDR3 length: 15 residues.

V usage is TRBV7-3 and J usage is TRBJ2-2; D unclear. The germline gives CDR1 SGHTA, CDR2 FQGTGA. Trimming left V 2 bases short and J 2 bases short, with 6 bases between. The CDR3 is 14 residues long. CDR3 region: CASSLYGNTGELFF. As DNA, the CDR3 is TGTGCCAGCAGCTTATACGGAAACACCGGGGAGCTGTTTTTT.

There are many counts of this clonotype. J is TRBJ1-1 and V is TRBV28; no firm D call. V lost 7 bases, J lost 2 bases, and 5 bases lay in between. This CDR3 comprises 11 residues. The germline gives CDR1 MDHEN, CDR2 SYDVKM. CDR3 sequence reads: CASTANTEAFF. As DNA, the CDR3 is TGTGCCAGCACCGCTAACACTGAAGCTTTCTTT.

In its sample, this clonotype was seen many times. The V call is TRBV20-1, the J call TRBJ2-2; the D is unclear. This CDR3 spans 13 amino acids. From germline, CDR1 is DFQATT and CDR2 SNEGSKA (reference sequence). Trimming stripped 3 bases from V and 2 bases from J, with 7 bases between. Here the CDR3 DNA reads TGCAGTGCTAGTCCGGATAACACCGGGGAGCTGTTTTTT. It specifies CSASPDNTGELFF.

The CDR3 protein is CASSNQNTGELFF. DNA for the CDR3: TGTGCCAGCAGTAACCAGAACACCGGGGAGCTGTTTTTT. The V and J genes are TRBV6-1 and TRBJ2-2; no definite D call. The CDR3 spans 13 residues. V lost 5 bases and J lost 1, with 5 bases in between. CDR1 and CDR2 (germline): MNHNS, SASEGT.

This clonotype was recorded many times. The chain combines TRBV3-1 with TRBJ1-1, with D uncertain. Germline CDR1 reads LGHDT; CDR2 reads YNNKEL (reference sequence). V gave up 0 bases and J gave up 1 base, with 9 bases separating them. The CDR3 totals 15 residues. The CDR3: CASSQEGLWNTEAFF. Here the CDR3 DNA reads TGTGCCAGCAGCCAAGAAGGCCTATGGAACACTGAAGCTTTCTTT.